Following are 27 T cell receptor beta chains from one sample sequenced in a study of shared clonotypes between healthy human individuals. Repertoires were generated with immunoSEQ multiplex PCR, while TCRdb's copy carries only in-frame clones and drops some. The repertoire holds nearly 2 million clones, with approximately 94% as singletons. Selected positively for CCR7 and CD45RO-negative, naive CD8 cells excluded terminally differentiated effector memory CD45RA+ cells. Source material: naive CD8+ T cells sorted from blood. These receptor sequences come from a man between 18 and 35 years old in good health.

The chain employs TRBV25-1 and TRBJ2-7; no clear D. Germline CDR1 MGHDK, CDR2 SYGVNS. Trimming cost V 3 bases and J 0 bases, with 12 bases left between them. This CDR3 is built from 15 residues. CDR3 residues: CASSEGSLSSYEQYF. CDR3 sequence (DNA): TGTGCCAGCAGTGAGGGAAGCCTGAGCTCCTACGAGCAGTACTTC.

The rearrangement uses TRBV7-9 and TRBJ2-6, with TRBD1 identical over 9 bases. This CDR3 comprises 19 residues. CDR1 and CDR2 (germline): SEHNR, FQNEAQ (reference sequence). V shed 5 bases and J 0 bases; nucleotides not matched to a gene: 11. The CDR3 reads CASSPKTGTGFSGANVLTF. The CDR3 coding sequence is TGTGCCAGCAGCCCCAAAACCGGGACAGGGTTCTCTGGGGCCAACGTCCTGACTTTC.

The chain is built from TRBV7-8 and TRBJ2-7; TRBD2 aligns across 10 bases. V was pared by 4 bases and J by 4 bases, with 7 bases of the junction left unmatched. The CDR3 extends over 15 amino acids. Looked up from germline, CDR1 is SGHVS and CDR2 is FQNEAQ. The CDR3 region has the DNA TGTGCCAGCAGCTCGAGCTCTAGCGGGAGTTACGAGCAGTACTTC. Protein product: CASSSSSSGSYEQYF.

The table lists this clone with a few counts. CDR3 sequence (DNA): TGTGCCAGCAGAGAGGGGGGAACCACTGAAGCTTTCTTT. Translation: CASREGGTTEAFF. The V and J genes are TRBV7-9 and TRBJ1-1, with a possible D match to TRBD1 (6 bases). Trimming shortened V by 6 bases and J by 4 bases, and 12 bases separated the two germline ends. The CDR3 is 13 residues long. Germline assignment: CDR1 SEHNR and CDR2 FQNEAQ (reference sequence).

The chain has TRBV19 and TRBJ1-2; tentative D call: TRBD1 (6 bases). Trimming shortened V by 5 bases and J by 2 bases, and 9 bases separated the two germline ends. The CDR3 length is 13 residues. Looked up from germline, CDR1 is LNHDA and CDR2 is SQIVND (reference sequence). The CDR3 nucleotides are TGTGCCAGTAGTGTTACAGGGAACTATGGCTACACCTTC. Protein sequence: CASSVTGNYGYTF.

The V and J genes are TRBV30 and TRBJ2-1; D ambiguous. Germline V gene sequence: CDR1 GTSNPN, CDR2 SVGIG (reference sequence). This CDR3 spans 13 amino acids. Trimming cost V 2 bases and J 4 bases, with 9 bases left between them. For the CDR3, the DNA is TGTGCCTGGAGTATAGATGATTACAATGAGCAGTTCTTC. Protein sequence: CAWSIDDYNEQFF.

This chain joins TRBV6-6 and TRBJ2-7; D uncertain. CDR1 MNHNY and CDR2 SVGAGI come from the germline V gene (reference sequence). Trimming left V 4 bases short and J 2 bases short, with 12 bases between. This CDR3 is built from 14 residues. The CDR3 reads CASSFSETAYEQYF. The CDR3 DNA is TGTGCCAGCAGTTTTTCAGAAACCGCCTACGAGCAGTACTTC.

This chain connects TRBV7-9 to TRBJ1-5; D remains ambiguous. Germline V lookup: CDR1 SEHNR, CDR2 FQNEAQ (reference sequence). CDR3 length: 12 residues. The V end was cut by 10 bases, the J end by 2 bases, with 9 bases between. This CDR3 is CATSSGNQPQHF. The CDR3 DNA is TGTGCCACCTCCTCCGGCAATCAGCCCCAGCATTTT.

This clone was seen a single time. J is TRBJ1-1 and V is TRBV11-1; D possibly corresponds to TRBD1 (5 bases). The CDR3 length is 14 residues. The germline V and J ends were trimmed by 3 bases and 3 bases, with 11 bases remaining between them. Germline V gene sequence: CDR1 SGHAT, CDR2 FQDESV (reference sequence). The CDR3 region is CASSFTEGDTEAFF. CDR3 bases: TGTGCCAGCAGCTTTACAGAAGGGGACACTGAAGCTTTCTTT.

The chain joins TRBV27 to TRBJ1-2, with TRBD1 matching 8 bases. Looked up from germline, CDR1 is MNHEY and CDR2 is SMNVEV (reference sequence). Losses at the gene ends were 5 bases for V and 4 bases for J; bases not matched to a gene: 12. The CDR3 has 16 amino acids. The CDR3 sequence is CASSPTAGTGFYGYTF. CDR3 nucleotides: TGTGCCAGCAGTCCAACCGCCGGGACAGGCTTCTATGGCTACACCTTC.

The CDR3 protein is CASSAGLNTGELFF. As DNA, the CDR3 is TGTGCCAGCAGCGCGGGACTCAACACCGGGGAGCTGTTTTTT. The V gene is TRBV7-6, the J gene TRBJ2-2; TRBD2 is a possible D gene (6 bases). The CDR3 consists of 14 residues. V was cut by 5 bases and J by 2 bases, with 9 bases left in between. CDR1 is SGHVS, CDR2 FNYEAQ, per germline.

As for this clone: The sample contains more than one DNA sequence encoding this CDR3. In DNA form, the CDR3 reads TGCGCCAGCAGCCAAGAGGGGCTAAACACTGAAGCTTTCTTT. Translated: CASSQEGLNTEAFF. The V call is TRBV4-1, the J call TRBJ1-1, with D perhaps matching TRBD1 (5 bases). Trimming pared 0 bases from V and 2 bases from J, leaving 7 bases between. In germline, CDR1 is MGHRA, CDR2 YSYEKL. This CDR3 spans 14 amino acids.

The rearrangement links TRBV6-5 to TRBJ2-1; D ambiguous. The germline CDR1 and CDR2 sequences are MNHEY and SVGAGI. The V and J ends lost 4 bases and 0 bases respectively, with 10 bases between them. CDR3 length: 15 residues. The CDR3 DNA sequence: TGTGCCAGCAGTTTCGGTCCAGGCTCCTACAATGAGCAGTTCTTC. As protein: CASSFGPGSYNEQFF.

This sequence joins TRBV27 and TRBJ1-1; 7 bases fit TRBD1. The CDR3 is made up of 13 amino acids. V gave up 6 bases and J gave up 4 bases; unmatched junction bases: 5. Germline CDR1 reads MNHEY; CDR2 reads SMNVEV (reference sequence). The CDR3 bases are TGTGCCAGCAGACCAGGGGGGCCCACTGAAGCTTTCTTT. It encodes CASRPGGPTEAFF.

This clone was detected only once. With a much larger clone just one base away, this may be a read error. Different DNA sequences within this sample yield the same CDR3. J is TRBJ2-7 and V is TRBV5-1; D gene ambiguous. The germline CDR1 and CDR2 sequences are SGHRS and YFSETQ. The length of the CDR3 is 11 residues. The V and J ends lost 4 bases and 4 bases respectively, with 6 bases between them. The chain's CDR3 is CASSKGYEQYF. The DNA for the CDR3 is TGCGCCAGCAGCAAAGGGTACGAGCAGTACTTC.

This chain joins TRBV6-5 and TRBJ1-1, with 11 nucleotides matching TRBD1. Germline loops: CDR1 MNHEY, CDR2 SVGAGI. V lost 4 bases and J lost 3; bases outside the gene matches: 1. The CDR3 extends over 14 amino acids. The CDR3 nucleotides read TGTGCCAGCAGTTTGGACAGGGGGCACACTGAAGCTTTCTTT. This sequence encodes CASSLDRGHTEAFF.

With respect to this clone: The same CDR3 is also encoded by other DNA sequences in this sample. CDR3 nucleotides: TGTGCCAGCAGCTTAGGCCCCGGGGAGCTGTTTTTT. Amino acid sequence: CASSLGPGELFF. The chain links TRBV11-2 to TRBJ2-2; D remains ambiguous. Germline CDR1 reads SGHAT; CDR2 reads FQNNGV. The ends were cut back, 1 base at V and 6 bases at J, with 3 bases in the middle. CDR3 size: 12 residues. Filled out from reference TRBV11-2 and TRBJ2-2, the complete variable domain reads EAGVAQSPRYKIIEKRQSVAFWCNPISGHATLYWYQQILGQGPKLLIQFQNNGVVDDSQLPKDRFSAERLKGVDSTLKIQPAKLEDSAVYLCASSLGPGELFFGEGSRLTVL.

J is TRBJ1-3 and V is TRBV6-5; D possibly corresponds to TRBD1 (6 bases). The CDR3 contains 14 residues. V was clipped by 2 bases and J by 4 bases, with 9 bases between them. Germline CDR1 MNHEY, CDR2 SVGAGI. The CDR3 sequence is CASSYGGQGNTIYF. The CDR3 DNA is TGTGCCAGCAGTTACGGGGGGCAAGGAAACACCATATATTTT.

The V call is TRBV7-9, the J call TRBJ2-1; D is possibly TRBD1 (5 bases). CDR3 length: 15 amino acids. The V end was cut by 4 bases, the J end by 6 bases, with 16 bases between. The germline CDR1 and CDR2 sequences are SEHNR and FQNEAQ (reference sequence). CDR3 nucleotide sequence: TGTGCCAGCAGCTCGACGGTGGCAGGGCTCAATGAGCAGTTCTTC. It is translated as CASSSTVAGLNEQFF.

J is TRBJ2-7 and V is TRBV5-8; D is uncertain. The V and J ends lost 5 bases and 1 base respectively, with 4 bases between them. CDR1 and CDR2 from the germline V gene are SGHTS and YDEGEE. The CDR3 extends over 11 amino acids. The CDR3 nucleotides are TGTGCCAGCAGGTCGTCCTACGAGCAGTACTTC. Amino acids: CASRSSYEQYF.

With respect to this clone: This same CDR3 is encoded by further DNA sequences in the sample. The V and J genes are TRBV11-1 and TRBJ2-5, with 12 bases aligning to TRBD2. Germline V gives CDR1 SGHAT, CDR2 FQDESV (reference sequence). With V trimmed by 2 bases and J by 2 bases, 0 bases remained unmatched. The CDR3 is made up of 15 amino acids. This CDR3 reads CASSLLAGGQETQYF. CDR3 DNA: TGTGCCAGCAGCTTACTAGCGGGGGGGCAAGAGACCCAGTACTTC.

The rearrangement links TRBV5-5 to TRBJ1-1; D is undetermined. CDR1 SGHKS and CDR2 YYEKEE come from the germline V gene (reference sequence). V lost 3 bases to trimming and J lost 6 bases, with 9 bases between them. This CDR3 is built from 12 residues. The CDR3 region is CASSWAGAEAFF. The CDR3 coding sequence is TGTGCCAGCAGCTGGGCTGGGGCTGAAGCTTTCTTT.

Note on this clone: Other DNA sequences in the sample encode the same CDR3. V and J are TRBV27 and TRBJ1-1; tentatively, D is TRBD1 (5 bases). Trimming removed 3 bases at V and 3 bases at J, with 11 bases between. CDR3 length: 14 residues. Per germline, CDR1 MNHEY and CDR2 SMNVEV (reference sequence). CDR3 sequence: CASSLQGWDTEAFF. CDR3 nucleotide sequence: TGTGCCAGCAGTTTGCAGGGATGGGACACTGAAGCTTTCTTT.

Comment on this clone: This same CDR3 is encoded by further DNA sequences in the sample. V gene TRBV9 combines with J gene TRBJ2-7, with 7 bases identical to TRBD2. Germline trimming cut 2 bases from V and 1 base from J; bases unmatched to any gene: 6. Germline assignment: CDR1 SGDLS and CDR2 YYNGEE. This CDR3 has 15 amino acids. The CDR3 DNA reads as TGTGCCAGCAGCGTGAGCGGGACCCCTTCCTACGAGCAGTACTTC. Encoded protein: CASSVSGTPSYEQYF.

The chain is built from TRBV11-2 and TRBJ1-4, with 7 nucleotides matching TRBD1. There are 16 residues in the CDR3. Germline CDR1 is SGHAT and CDR2 is FQNNGV. The trim removed 5 bases at V and 8 bases at J, leaving 14 bases unmatched. Written as DNA, the CDR3 is TGTGCCAGCAGCCCATCGGAGGGGGCAGGAAGCGAAAAACTGTTTTTT. Translated, it gives CASSPSEGAGSEKLFF.

This sequence joins TRBV11-2 and TRBJ2-7; D not resolved. Per germline, CDR1 SGHAT and CDR2 FQNNGV. This CDR3 region has 11 residues. Trimming removed 4 bases at V and 7 bases at J, with 8 bases between. The CDR3 loop is CASSSLPEQYF. The CDR3 nucleotides are TGTGCCAGCAGCTCTCTACCGGAGCAGTACTTC.

The genes are TRBV6-5 and TRBJ1-1, with D maybe TRBD1 (6 bases). Trimming took off 0 bases at V and 6 bases at J, with 11 bases between the two ends. This CDR3 comprises 14 residues. CDR1 MNHEY and CDR2 SVGAGI come from the germline V gene. CDR3: CASSYSTGPAEAFF. CDR3 coding DNA: TGTGCCAGCAGTTACTCGACAGGCCCCGCTGAAGCTTTCTTT.